The clone carrying this T cell receptor (beta chain) was seen only a few times. Its specificity is unknown. This CDR3 is also generated by other DNA sequences in the sample. The data derive from a study of cytomegalovirus exposure and HLA in healthy donors. Whole-study findings and limits: Confirmation was obtained in vitro that three CMV-associated chains are specific for CMV antigens.

The PCR contained 60 Vbeta and 13 Jbeta primers. Data came from immunoSEQ multiplex PCR; TCRdb stores just in-frame clones and leaves some out. Altogether fewer than 90,000 clones are present, about 70% being singletons, with the ten largest covering about 7.4%. The germline V gene has CDR1 SGHNT and CDR2 YENEEA. V shed 5 bases and J 4 bases; nucleotides not matched to a gene: 7. The CDR3 is 15 amino acids. This chain links TRBV11-3 with TRBJ1-3; the match to TRBD1 covers 8 bases. The sample was PBMCs. This clonotype was obtained from a middle-aged man in good health and CMV-seropositive. Written as DNA, the CDR3 is TGTGCCAGCAGCCCCGGACAGGGCCCCGGAAACACCATATATTTT. Its translation: CASSPGQGPGNTIYF.